The 30 T cell receptor beta chains below all came from one sample that was sequenced in a study of T cells expressing NK-cell markers. TCRdb derives one entry per CDR3 protein from the 5' RACE reads, leaving out DNA. The specimen's table records under 600,000 distinct CDR3 sequences. The sample consisted of blood T cells: a sorted CD56 or NKG2C T cell subset, CD4+ or CD8+ T cells, or bulk PBMC T cells (not recorded which). These TCRs come from a woman in her 50s in good health.

The rearrangement uses TRBV20-1 and TRBJ2-2; TCRdb outputs TRBD1, but without DNA this stays unchecked. CDR1 is DFQATT and CDR2 is SNEGSKA in the germline V gene (reference sequence). The CDR3 loop spans 14 amino acids. Here the CDR3 reads CSAPRGGSTGELFF.

The V gene is TRBV24-1, the J gene TRBJ2-1; TCRdb calls TRBD2, which cannot be checked without DNA. Germline CDR1 is KGHDR and CDR2 is SFDVKD. The CDR3 length is 16 residues. The CDR3 sequence: CATSDLGGSADNEQFF.

V and J are TRBV15 and TRBJ2-1; as DNA is missing, the TRBD1 call by TCRdb cannot be tested. Germline CDR1 LNHNV, CDR2 YYDKDF (reference sequence). CDR3 length equals 16 residues. CDR3: CATSGLFWGSLNEQFF. The full variable domain, its missing parts supplied by reference TRBV15 and TRBJ2-1, is DAMVIQNPRYQVTQFGKPVTLSCSQTLNHNVMYWYQQKSSQAPKLLFHYYDKDFNNEADTPDNFQSRRPNTSFCFLDIRSPGLGDTAMYLCATSGLFWGSLNEQFFGPGTRLTVL.

This sequence joins TRBV14 and TRBJ1-1. CDR1 SGHDN and CDR2 FVKESK come from the germline V gene. This CDR3 is 15 amino acids long. CDR3 amino acids: CASSQRRAGGTEAFF.

V is TRBV2 and J is TRBJ2-1; TCRdb outputs TRBD2, but without DNA this stays unchecked. This CDR3 has 17 residues. Germline loops: CDR1 SNHLY, CDR2 FYNNEI. The CDR3 reads CASRIGLIAGNYNEQFF. The whole variable domain, remainder taken from reference TRBV2 and TRBJ2-1, is EPEVTQTPSHQVTQMGQEVILRCVPISNHLYFYWYRQILGQKVEFLVSFYNNEISEKSEIFDDQFSVERPDGSNFTLKIRSTKLEDSAMYFCASRIGLIAGNYNEQFFGPGTRLTVL.

This sequence joins TRBV7-2 and TRBJ1-5; lacking DNA, the TRBD1 call made by TCRdb goes unchecked. The CDR3 has 14 residues. Germline V gene sequence: CDR1 SGHTA, CDR2 FQGNSA. Here the CDR3 reads CASSFDRGNQPQHF.

The chain couples TRBV3-1 to TRBJ2-1. The CDR3 runs to 13 residues. Germline V lookup: CDR1 LGHDT, CDR2 YNNKEL (reference sequence). This CDR3 is CASSLRQTNEQFF.

The chain is built from TRBV5-6 and TRBJ2-7; the D call from TCRdb, TRBD2, cannot be confirmed without DNA. CDR1 SGHDT and CDR2 YYEEEE come from the germline V gene. The CDR3 loop spans 15 amino acids. CDR3 in amino acids: CASSFGGLAMGEQYF.

V usage is TRBV7-2 and J usage is TRBJ2-1; the D call of TRBD1 rests on TCRdb alone, since no DNA is present to check it. Per the germline V gene, CDR1 is SGHTA and CDR2 is FQGNSA. This CDR3 spans 15 amino acids. The CDR3 spells CASSLEGGFLHEQFF.

The genes are TRBV20-1 and TRBJ1-1; TCRdb gives TRBD1 as the D gene, but with no DNA this cannot be confirmed. Germline assignment: CDR1 DFQATT and CDR2 SNEGSKA (reference sequence). The CDR3 sequence is 16 residues long. CDR3 sequence: CSARDYNSGGNTEAFF.

The chain has TRBV9 and TRBJ2-2. CDR1 is SGDLS, CDR2 YYNGEE, per germline. The CDR3 runs to 16 residues. CDR3: CASSVGWQKNTGELFF.

The CDR3 reads CASSPRAGGPGELFF. This chain joins TRBV11-2 and TRBJ2-2; TCRdb calls TRBD2, which cannot be checked without DNA. The CDR3 length is 15 residues. Germline V lookup: CDR1 SGHAT, CDR2 FQNNGV.

The rearrangement uses TRBV27 and TRBJ2-1; TCRdb selects TRBD1, and the lack of DNA leaves this call unchecked. Germline-derived CDR1 and CDR2 are MNHEY and SMNVEV (reference sequence). The CDR3 loop spans 15 amino acids. CDR3 sequence reads: CASQQGPGSYNEQFF.

The V gene is TRBV6-5, the J gene TRBJ2-5; TCRdb's D call of TRBD1 is untestable without DNA. This CDR3 is 14 amino acids long. Germline values: CDR1 MNHEY, CDR2 SVGAGI. CDR3 sequence reads: CASSLAGPGGTQYF.

J is TRBJ2-3 and V is TRBV20-1; the TRBD1 assignment by TCRdb is unverifiable without DNA. Germline V lookup: CDR1 DFQATT, CDR2 SNEGSKA (reference sequence). The CDR3 contains 12 residues. The CDR3 loop reads CSGGTPQGTQYF.

The rearrangement joins TRBV25-1 to TRBJ1-6; as DNA is missing, the TRBD1 call by TCRdb cannot be tested. CDR1 and CDR2 (germline): MGHDK, SYGVNS. This CDR3 contains 14 residues. The CDR3 spells CASSEAARNSPLHF.

The V call is TRBV20-1, the J call TRBJ2-2; no DNA is available, so the TRBD2 call from TCRdb remains unchecked. The germline gives CDR1 DFQATT, CDR2 SNEGSKA (reference sequence). This CDR3 comprises 13 residues. This CDR3 is CSARDFNTGELFF.

The V call is TRBV20-1, the J call TRBJ2-3; with no DNA, the TCRdb D assignment of TRBD1 cannot be verified. CDR3 length: 17 residues. Germline CDR1 DFQATT, CDR2 SNEGSKA (reference sequence). CDR3 sequence: CSARDFKAGRGPDTQYF.

This chain connects TRBV5-1 to TRBJ2-7. The CDR3 extends over 13 amino acids. Germline CDR1 and CDR2: SGHRS and YFSETQ. CDR3 amino acids: CASSLDRPKEQYF.

J is TRBJ1-2 and V is TRBV7-2; TCRdb returns TRBD1, unconfirmable since there is no DNA. The CDR3 loop spans 15 amino acids. Germline-derived CDR1 and CDR2 are SGHTA and FQGNSA. The CDR3 sequence: CASSFGPLSLYGYTF. The complete variable domain, with remaining parts taken from reference TRBV7-2 and TRBJ1-2, reads GAGVSQSPSNKVTEKGKDVELRCDPISGHTALYWYRQSLGQGLEFLIYFQGNSAPDKSGLPSDRFSAERTGGSVSTLTIQRTQQEDSAVYLCASSFGPLSLYGYTFGSGTRLTVV.

The chain combines TRBV7-3 with TRBJ2-3. The germline CDR1 and CDR2 sequences are SGHTA and FQGTGA. This CDR3 is 13 amino acids long. CDR3: CASSKITPDTQYF.

The chain recombines TRBV12-3 or TRBV12-4 with TRBJ2-1; TCRdb returns TRBD1, unconfirmable since there is no DNA. The CDR3 is 17 amino acids. CDR3 sequence: CASSYGGQRISYNEQFF.

This sequence joins TRBV4-2 and TRBJ2-1; TCRdb proposes TRBD2, but this gene call is untestable without DNA. Looked up from germline, CDR1 is LGHNA and CDR2 is YNFKEQ. The CDR3 is made up of 18 amino acids. CDR3 loop: CASSSFPGLTTSYNEQFF.

This rearrangement joins TRBV7-6 to TRBJ2-2; TCRdb picks TRBD2, but there is no DNA to check that call. Per germline, CDR1 SGHVS and CDR2 FNYEAQ. The CDR3 is 15 amino acids. This CDR3 is CASSLWEGEAGELFF.

This chain joins TRBV6-5 and TRBJ2-1; the D call of TRBD1 rests on TCRdb alone, since no DNA is present to check it. Germline V gene sequence: CDR1 MNHEY, CDR2 SVGAGI. This CDR3 comprises 15 residues. The CDR3: CASSYSRDRGHEQFF.

The CDR3 reads CASTPLSRTDTQYF. V gene TRBV25-1 combines with J gene TRBJ2-3; TCRdb reports TRBD1, a call that lacks DNA to check it against. CDR1 is MGHDK and CDR2 is SYGVNS in the germline V gene. There are 14 residues in the CDR3.

The gene calls are TRBV5-6 and TRBJ2-7. Germline values: CDR1 SGHDT, CDR2 YYEEEE. The CDR3 runs 13 residues. The CDR3 sequence: CASSLAWGYEQYF.

The chain recombines TRBV5-1 with TRBJ2-5; with no DNA, the TCRdb D assignment of TRBD1 cannot be verified. CDR3 size: 15 residues. Germline V gene lookup returns CDR1 SGHRS and CDR2 YFSETQ. The CDR3 reads CASSSPGDRVETQYF.

The chain's CDR3 is CASSLTPVGNQPQHF. The V gene is TRBV5-5, the J gene TRBJ1-5. Germline CDR1 reads SGHKS; CDR2 reads YYEKEE (reference sequence). There are 15 residues in the CDR3. The full variable domain, its missing parts supplied by reference TRBV5-5 and TRBJ1-5, is DAGVTQSPTHLIKTRGQQVTLRCSPISGHKSVSWYQQVLGQGPQFIFQYYEKEERGRGNFPDRFSARQFPNYSSELNVNALLLGDSALYLCASSLTPVGNQPQHFGDGTRLSIL.

The genes are TRBV5-1 and TRBJ1-1. The CDR3 is 16 residues long. The germline V gene has CDR1 SGHRS and CDR2 YFSETQ. The CDR3 loop reads CASSVTRTDVNTEAFF.